A selection of T cell receptor beta chains follows, all from one sample in a study of cytomegalovirus exposure and HLA in healthy donors. Some clones are missing from TCRdb's copy, which holds only in-frame ones; the method was immunoSEQ multiplex PCR. The profile shows about 200,000 clones, more than 75% of them singletons. The sequenced material came from PBMCs. The source of these receptors is a woman aged 45-65 years in good health and CMV-seropositive. Each CDR3 is given with its conserved first and last residue. The D gene is left open where the match is weak. Size is stated for part of the rows, as once, few or many counts, or as a class when the clone is expanded.

12 TRBJ2-5 . TRBV6-6 . CASSYSRETQYF TGTGCCAGCAGTTACTCGAGGGAGACCCAGTACTTC
14 TRBJ2-7 . TRBV5-1 few CASSLELQRGEQYF TGCGCCAGCAGCTTGGAACTACAAAGGGGTGAGCAGTACTTC
14 TRBJ1-5 . TRBV28 once CASSTRDSNQPQHF TGTGCCAGCTCGACCAGGGATAGCAATCAGCCCCAGCATTTT
14 TRBJ2-1 TRBD1 TRBV5-1 . CASSLGQVYNEQFF TGCGCCAGCAGCTTAGGACAGGTATACAATGAGCAGTTCTTC
16 TRBJ2-1 . TRBV5-4 once CASSFGGGPTYNEQFF TGTGCCAGCAGCTTTGGGGGCGGCCCCACCTACAATGAGCAGTTCTTC
13 TRBJ2-5 TRBD1 TRBV29-1 once CSGRDSNQETQYF TGCAGCGGCCGGGACAGCAATCAAGAGACCCAGTACTTC
15 TRBJ2-3 . TRBV19 once CASSIRDRGTDTQYF TGTGCCAGTAGTATCCGGGATAGGGGCACAGATACGCAGTATTTT
14 TRBJ2-3 . TRBV19 few CASSMRQPTDTQYF TGTGCCAGTAGTATGCGACAGCCCACAGATACGCAGTATTTT
12 TRBJ1-2 . TRBV27 . CASSLRGGGYTF TGTGCCAGCAGTCTAAGGGGGGGAGGCTACACCTTC
14 TRBJ2-7 . TRBV7-6 . CASSLRGGADEQYF TGTGCCAGCAGCTTACGAGGCGGGGCAGACGAGCAGTACTTC
13 TRBJ2-1 . TRBV5-4 . CASRRDEGNEQFF TGTGCCAGCAGGCGGGACGAGGGTAATGAGCAGTTCTTC
15 TRBJ2-7 TRBD1 TRBV7-8 . CASSSHRDRGTEQYF TGTGCCAGCAGCTCCCACCGGGACAGGGGAACCGAGCAGTACTTC
19 TRBJ1-5 . TRBV19 . CASSIQDSVFYSSNQPQHF TGTGCCAGTAGTATCCAGGACAGCGTTTTCTATTCGAGCAATCAGCCCCAGCATTTT
16 TRBJ2-7 TRBD1 TRBV19 . CASSALGQGAAYEQYF TGTGCCAGTAGTGCATTGGGACAGGGTGCGGCCTACGAGCAGTACTTC
15 TRBJ2-5 TRBD2 TRBV11-2 once CASSSLAGGLETQYF TGTGCCAGCAGCTCGCTAGCGGGGGGGCTGGAGACCCAGTACTTC
11 TRBJ2-3 . TRBV7-3 . CASSEKDTQYF TGTGCCAGCAGCGAGAAAGATACGCAGTATTTT
13 TRBJ2-7 . TRBV7-2 . CASSSRFRDEQYF TGTGCCAGCAGCTCCCGGTTTCGGGACGAGCAGTACTTC
14 TRBJ1-2 . TRBV7-9 . CASSLSQQGDGYTF TGTGCCAGCAGCCTCAGCCAACAAGGGGATGGCTACACCTTC
16 TRBJ2-6 TRBD1 TRBV5-1 . CASSTGGPPGANVLTF TGCGCCAGCAGCACAGGGGGCCCCCCTGGGGCCAACGTCCTGACTTTC
17 TRBJ2-1 TRBD2 TRBV18 . CASSPGTSGSSVNEQFF TGTGCCAGCTCACCAGGGACTAGCGGAAGTTCTGTAAATGAGCAGTTCTTC
13 TRBJ1-1 . TRBV5-6 once CASTSGGDTEAFF TGTGCCAGCACCTCGGGGGGTGACACTGAAGCTTTCTTT
17 TRBJ2-3 TRBD2 TRBV18 . CASSPRTGTRGSDTQYF TGTGCCAGCTCACCACGCACCGGGACTAGGGGGTCAGATACGCAGTATTTT
15 TRBJ1-4 TRBD1 TRBV7-9 . CASSLGQGTNEKLFF TGTGCCAGCAGCTTAGGACAGGGTACTAATGAAAAACTGTTTTTT
17 TRBJ2-2 TRBD2 TRBV4-1 . CASSQDKSGRFGGELFF TGCGCCAGCAGCCAAGATAAAAGCGGGAGGTTTGGCGGGGAGCTGTTTTTT